This T cell receptor beta chain emerged from a study of blood T cells in healthy people across ages. General study points: Without sorted subsets, naive and antigen-experienced compartments could not be conclusively compared. A roughly linear fall in TCR beta diversity per million T cells was seen with increasing age.

This CDR3 is built from 17 residues. In germline, CDR1 is MNHEY, CDR2 SMNVEV (reference sequence). V shed 3 bases, J shed 2 bases, and the junction held 6 bases outside the gene matches. About this clonotype itself: The antigen remains unidentified.

Isolation recovered at least 7 million PBMCs from every sample. For the second PCR, which ran for roughly 6 to 11 cycles, a sample-barcoded 5' primer and a J-beta primer mix were used. MiXCR, applied by TCRdb to the 5' RACE reads, yields one record per CDR3 protein. The sample holds 1.2 million to 1.5 million distinct CDR3 sequences, 59% seen once. The TCR sequence derives from a man aged 18 to 30 in good health. The V and J genes are TRBV27 and TRBJ2-1; 11 bases match TRBD2. The sequenced sample consisted of blood. CDR3: CASSFTGLADTYNEQFF. In DNA, the CDR3 is TGTGCCAGCAGTTTTACGGGACTAGCGGATACCTACAATGAGCAGTTCTTC.